These 14 T cell receptor beta chains originate from one sample sequenced in a study of early T cells in non-severe SARS-CoV-2 infection. MiXCR was run by TCRdb on the 5' RACE reads, yielding one entry per CDR3 protein. The table includes around 64,000 distinct CDR3 sequences, about an eighth detected once. Sequenced material: whole blood, taken at baseline. The receptors shown here come from an adult who was a healthcare worker with PCR-confirmed SARS-CoV-2 infection or an uninfected control (not recorded which).

The sample holds a few counts of this clonotype. The V call is TRBV7-9, the J call TRBJ2-3; D call uncertain. The CDR3 contains 11 residues. Germline-derived CDR1 and CDR2 are SEHNR and FQNEAQ (reference sequence). This CDR3 is CATGHTDTQYF. The CDR3 DNA reads TGTGCGACCGGCCACACAGATACGCAGTATTTT.

The chain combines TRBV24-1 with TRBJ2-1; D gene uncertain. The germline gives CDR1 KGHDR, CDR2 SFDVKD. V was clipped by 1 base and J by 5 bases, with 5 bases between them. The CDR3 totals 13 residues. The CDR3 bases are TGTGCCACCAGTGATTTCGTAAACAATGAGCAGTTCTTC. Its translation: CATSDFVNNEQFF.

As to this clonotype: This may arise from a read error, as a much more abundant clone is one base away. V gene TRBV3-1 combines with J gene TRBJ2-7, with D possibly being TRBD1 (5 bases). The CDR3 loop spans 13 amino acids. Germline-derived CDR1 and CDR2 are LGHDT and YNNKEL (reference sequence). Trimming pared 1 base from V and 6 bases from J, leaving 10 bases between. Here the CDR3 DNA reads TGTGCCAGCAGCCAAGGACTCCAGGGCGAGCAGTACTTC. Translated: CASSQGLQGEQYF.

This clonotype was observed many times. This chain joins TRBV11-2 and TRBJ2-3; D uncertain. The germline V gene encodes CDR1 SGHAT and CDR2 FQNNGV. Trimming took off 3 bases at V and 5 bases at J, with 3 bases between the two ends. The CDR3 has 11 residues. The CDR3 loop is CASSFRDTQYF. CDR3 DNA sequence: TGTGCCAGCAGCTTTAGAGATACGCAGTATTTT.

This clonotype was seen at least ten times. V usage is TRBV11-2 and J usage is TRBJ2-7; D ambiguous. The CDR3 has 13 amino acids. Germline CDR1 and CDR2: SGHAT and FQNNGV. The V end lost 5 bases, the J end lost 3 bases, and 11 bases lay between the germline ends. CDR3 loop: CASSMVTLYEQYF. CDR3 bases: TGTGCCAGCAGCATGGTTACCCTCTACGAGCAGTACTTC.

This clonotype was recorded many times. V and J are TRBV19 and TRBJ2-3; no clear D gene. The CDR3 covers 14 residues. Germline V gives CDR1 LNHDA, CDR2 SQIVND (reference sequence). Trimming took 1 base from V and 8 from J, leaving 13 bases between them. The CDR3, as DNA: TGTGCCAGTAGTATAGTTGAAGGGCGCGGTACGCAGTATTTT. It specifies CASSIVEGRGTQYF.

The rearrangement uses TRBV5-1 and TRBJ2-5, with 9 nucleotides matching TRBD2. With 0 bases clipped from V and 5 bases from J, the junction kept 5 bases outside the gene matches. Germline CDR1 SGHRS, CDR2 YFSETQ. The CDR3 loop spans 15 amino acids. The CDR3 protein is CASSLAGLATETQYF. CDR3 DNA: TGCGCCAGCAGCTTGGCGGGACTAGCTACGGAGACCCAGTACTTC. Full variable domain (missing parts from reference TRBV5-1 and TRBJ2-5): KAGVTQTPRYLIKTRGQQVTLSCSPISGHRSVSWYQQTPGQGLQFLFEYFSETQRNKGNFPGRFSGRQFSNSRSEMNVSTLELGDSALYLCASSLAGLATETQYFGPGTRLLVL.

This clonotype was detected ten times or more. This rearrangement joins TRBV29-1 to TRBJ2-3; D unresolved. This CDR3 is 15 amino acids long. The ends were cut back, 1 base at V and 2 bases at J, with 13 bases in the middle. The germline CDR1 and CDR2 sequences are SQVTM and ANQGSEA. The CDR3 is CSVEGARPFTDTQYF. For the CDR3, the DNA is TGCAGCGTTGAAGGGGCTAGACCATTCACAGATACGCAGTATTTT.

The chain recombines TRBV6-5 with TRBJ2-3; D may be TRBD1 (6 bases). The CDR3 runs to 12 residues. V gave up 6 bases and J gave up 3 bases, with 7 bases separating them. CDR1 is MNHEY, CDR2 SVGAGI, per germline. This CDR3 reads CASRGQTDTQYF. The CDR3 bases are TGTGCCAGCAGAGGACAGACAGATACGCAGTATTTT.

This clonotype showed up just a few times. The gene calls are TRBV18 and TRBJ2-3; perhaps TRBD1 as D (5 bases). The germline gives CDR1 KGHSH, CDR2 LQKENI. The CDR3 extends over 16 amino acids. V shed 0 bases and J shed 2 bases, with 12 bases lying between them. In nucleotides, the CDR3 is TGTGCCAGCTCACCACCGACAGCAAGCTACACAGATACGCAGTATTTT. Translation: CASSPPTASYTDTQYF.

This clonotype was picked up many times. The V call is TRBV6-2 or TRBV6-3, the J call TRBJ2-1; a weak D match, TRBD2 (6 bases). Germline V gives CDR1 MNHEY, CDR2 SVGEGT. Trimming cost V 5 bases and J 14 bases, with 13 bases left between them. This CDR3 has 11 residues. CDR3 in amino acids: CASSPRDLKFF. CDR3 nucleotides: TGTGCCAGCAGTCCAAGGGACTTGAAGTTCTTC.

This clonotype has a count of ten or more. V and J are TRBV25-1 and TRBJ2-1, with D possibly TRBD1 on 5 matching bases. The germline gives CDR1 MGHDK, CDR2 SYGVNS. The CDR3 is 12 residues long. The ends were cut back, 4 bases at V and 12 bases at J, with 13 bases in the middle. The CDR3 spells CASSGRWGLQFF. The CDR3 bases are TGTGCCAGCAGTGGCCGATGGGGCTTGCAGTTCTTC.

Ten or more counts support this clonotype. The chain joins TRBV7-2 to TRBJ1-1, with 8 bases fitting TRBD1. J was trimmed by 4 bases and V by 5 bases; bases with no gene match: 6. The germline CDR1 and CDR2 sequences are SGHTA and FQGNSA. This CDR3 spans 14 amino acids. The DNA of the CDR3 is TGTGCCAGCAGCACGGACAGGGCGGTCACTGAAGCTTTCTTT. As protein: CASSTDRAVTEAFF.

This clonotype has a count of ten or more. V gene TRBV27 combines with J gene TRBJ2-1, with TRBD2 matching over 8 bases. The CDR3 has 15 amino acids. Germline V gene lookup returns CDR1 MNHEY and CDR2 SMNVEV (reference sequence). The junction had 8 bases not matched to a gene; V was cut back by 3 bases and J by 7 bases. The CDR3 protein is CASSLGSGSGNEQFF. The CDR3 nucleotides are TGTGCCAGCAGTTTGGGGAGCGGGAGTGGGAATGAGCAGTTCTTC.